The following is a T cell receptor (beta chain) sequence with its context. The antigen remains unidentified. Original processing methods: With immunoSEQ giving junction-only sequences and no quality scores, filtering differed. Clones were read by immunoSEQ multiplex PCR, and TCRdb kept only the in-frame ones, dropping some. The V and J calls and clone size were taken over from that table, and D and trimming were inferred from the DNA. The repertoire holds roughly 2,000,000 clones, 90% to 95% seen once, with more than 1.5% in the top ten. These data originate in a study of shared clonotypes between healthy human individuals. General study points: Of the naive CD4 clonotypes, approximately 5% were shared across several donors. Generation probabilities were higher for clonotypes shared across all four sorted-subset donors than for unshared ones.

CD45RO negativity and positive selection for CCR7 defined naive CD8 cells, a population that excluded terminally differentiated effector memory CD45RA+ cells. CDR3 length: 15 amino acids. Looked up from germline, CDR1 is SNHLY and CDR2 is FYNNEI. V lost 4 bases, J lost 2 bases, and 15 bases lay in between. Sequenced input: naive CD8+ T cells from PBMCs. The chain is built from TRBV2 and TRBJ2-7; D may be TRBD2 (7 bases). This TCR came from a man aged 18 to 29 in good health. Some clones in this sample may be carry-over from other donors' samples. The DNA of the CDR3 is TGTGCCAGCAGTGTATCTGAAGGGGGGGCCTACGAGCAGTACTTC. Amino acids: CASSVSEGGAYEQYF.